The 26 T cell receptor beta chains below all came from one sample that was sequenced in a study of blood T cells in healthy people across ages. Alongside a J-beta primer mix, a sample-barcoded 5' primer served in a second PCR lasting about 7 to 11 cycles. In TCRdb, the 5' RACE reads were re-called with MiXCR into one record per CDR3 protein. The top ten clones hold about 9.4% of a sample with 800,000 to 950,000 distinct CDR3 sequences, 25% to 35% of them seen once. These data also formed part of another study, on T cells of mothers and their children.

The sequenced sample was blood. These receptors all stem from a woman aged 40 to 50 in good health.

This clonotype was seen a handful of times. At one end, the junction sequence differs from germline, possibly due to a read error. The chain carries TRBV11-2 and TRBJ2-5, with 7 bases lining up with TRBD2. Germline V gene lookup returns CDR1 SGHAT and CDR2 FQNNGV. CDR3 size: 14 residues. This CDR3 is CAGSMGGVQETQYF. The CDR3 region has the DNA TGTGCCGGCAGCATGGGGGGGGTCCAAGAGACCCAGTACTTC.

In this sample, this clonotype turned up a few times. This CDR3 is CSVTRDYGYTF. CDR3 nucleotide sequence: TGCAGCGTTACCAGGGACTATGGCTACACCTTC. The J gene is TRBJ1-2, the V gene TRBV29-1, with TRBD1 as a possible D gene (5 bases). Trimming cost V 5 bases and J 3 bases, with 7 bases left between them. CDR3 length: 11 residues. Germline V gives CDR1 SQVTM, CDR2 ANQGSEA.

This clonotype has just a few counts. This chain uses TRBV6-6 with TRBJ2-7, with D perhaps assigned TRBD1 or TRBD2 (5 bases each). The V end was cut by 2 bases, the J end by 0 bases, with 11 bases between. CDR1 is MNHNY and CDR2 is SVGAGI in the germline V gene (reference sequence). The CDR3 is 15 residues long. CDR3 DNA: TGTGCCAGCAGTTACGGGACCCCCACCTCCTACGAGCAGTACTTC. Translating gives CASSYGTPTSYEQYF.

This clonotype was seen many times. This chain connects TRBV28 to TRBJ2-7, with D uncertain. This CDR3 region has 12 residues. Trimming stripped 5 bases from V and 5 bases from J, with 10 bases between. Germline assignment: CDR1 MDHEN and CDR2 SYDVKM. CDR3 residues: CASSLVRDEQYF. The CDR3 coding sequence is TGTGCCAGCAGTCTCGTCCGGGACGAGCAGTACTTC.

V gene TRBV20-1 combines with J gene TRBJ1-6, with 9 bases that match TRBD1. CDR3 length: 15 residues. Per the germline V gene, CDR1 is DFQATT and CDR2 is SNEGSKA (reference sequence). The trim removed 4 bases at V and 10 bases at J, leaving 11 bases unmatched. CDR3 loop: CSATRDWDRESPLHF. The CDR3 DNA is TGCAGTGCTACTAGGGATTGGGACAGGGAATCACCCCTCCACTTT.

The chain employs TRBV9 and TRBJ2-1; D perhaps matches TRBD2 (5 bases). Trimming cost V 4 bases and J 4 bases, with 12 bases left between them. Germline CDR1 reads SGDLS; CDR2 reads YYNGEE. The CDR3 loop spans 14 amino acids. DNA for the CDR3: TGTGCCAGCAGCAAAGGACTTGAGTACAATGAGCAGTTCTTC. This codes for CASSKGLEYNEQFF.

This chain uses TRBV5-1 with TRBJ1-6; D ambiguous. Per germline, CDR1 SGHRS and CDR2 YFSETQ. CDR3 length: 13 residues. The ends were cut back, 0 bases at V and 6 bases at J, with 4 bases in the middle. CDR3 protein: CASSLGLNSPLHF. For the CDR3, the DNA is TGCGCCAGCAGCTTGGGCCTTAATTCACCCCTCCACTTT.

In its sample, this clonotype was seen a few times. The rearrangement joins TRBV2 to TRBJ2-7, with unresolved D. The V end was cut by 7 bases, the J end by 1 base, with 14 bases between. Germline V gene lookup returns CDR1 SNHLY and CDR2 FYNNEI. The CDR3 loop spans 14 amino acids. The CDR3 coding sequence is TGTGCCAGCATCCCCTTCGGCCAGTCCTACGAGCAGTACTTC. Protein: CASIPFGQSYEQYF. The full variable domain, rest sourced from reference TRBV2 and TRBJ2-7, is EPEVTQTPSHQVTQMGQEVILRCVPISNHLYFYWYRQILGQKVEFLVSFYNNEISEKSEIFDDQFSVERPDGSNFTLKIRSTKLEDSAMYFCASIPFGQSYEQYFGPGTRLTVT.

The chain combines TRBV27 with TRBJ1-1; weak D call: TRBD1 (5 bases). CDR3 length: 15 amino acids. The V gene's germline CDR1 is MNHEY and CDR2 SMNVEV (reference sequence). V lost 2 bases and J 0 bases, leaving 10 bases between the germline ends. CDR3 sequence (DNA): TGTGCCAGCAGTTTAACAGGATTCATGAACACTGAAGCTTTCTTT. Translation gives CASSLTGFMNTEAFF.

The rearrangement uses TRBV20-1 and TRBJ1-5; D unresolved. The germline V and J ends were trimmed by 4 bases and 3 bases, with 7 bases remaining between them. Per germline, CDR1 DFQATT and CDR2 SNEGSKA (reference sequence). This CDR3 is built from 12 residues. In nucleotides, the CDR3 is TGCAGTGCTAAATCAACCAATCAGCCCCAGCATTTT. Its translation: CSAKSTNQPQHF.

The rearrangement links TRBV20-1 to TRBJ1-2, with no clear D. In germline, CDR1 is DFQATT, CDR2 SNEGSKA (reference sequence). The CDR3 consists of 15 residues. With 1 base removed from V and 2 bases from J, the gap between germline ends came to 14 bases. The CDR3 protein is CSARVTGLKNYGYTF. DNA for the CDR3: TGCAGTGCTAGAGTAACGGGCTTGAAAAACTATGGCTACACCTTC.

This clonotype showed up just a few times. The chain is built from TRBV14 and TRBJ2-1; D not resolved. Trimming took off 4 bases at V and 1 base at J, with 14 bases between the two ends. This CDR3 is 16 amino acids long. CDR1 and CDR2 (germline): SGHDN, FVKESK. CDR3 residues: CASSRRPDSSYNEQFF. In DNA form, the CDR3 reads TGTGCCAGCAGCCGAAGGCCAGATTCTTCCTACAATGAGCAGTTCTTC.

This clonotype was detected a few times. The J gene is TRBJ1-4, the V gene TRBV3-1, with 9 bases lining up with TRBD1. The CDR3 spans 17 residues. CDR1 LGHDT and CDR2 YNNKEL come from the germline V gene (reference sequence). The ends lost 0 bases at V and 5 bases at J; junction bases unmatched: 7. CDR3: CASSQDGGTGRNEKLFF. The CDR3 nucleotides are TGTGCCAGCAGCCAAGATGGGGGGACAGGGAGGAATGAAAAACTGTTTTTT.

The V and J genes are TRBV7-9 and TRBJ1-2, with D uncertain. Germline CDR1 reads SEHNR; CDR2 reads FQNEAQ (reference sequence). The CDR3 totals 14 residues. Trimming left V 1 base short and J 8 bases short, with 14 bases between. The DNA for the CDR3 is TGTGCCAGCAGCTTAGGCGGGGTTCGTGGCGGCTACACCTTC. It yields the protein CASSLGGVRGGYTF.

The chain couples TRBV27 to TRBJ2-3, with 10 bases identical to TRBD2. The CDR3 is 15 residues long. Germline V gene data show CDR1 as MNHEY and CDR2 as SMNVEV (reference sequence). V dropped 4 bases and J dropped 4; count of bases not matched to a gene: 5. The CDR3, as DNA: TGTGCCAGCAGTTGGAGCGGGGGGGCATCAGATACGCAGTATTTT. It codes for CASSWSGGASDTQYF.

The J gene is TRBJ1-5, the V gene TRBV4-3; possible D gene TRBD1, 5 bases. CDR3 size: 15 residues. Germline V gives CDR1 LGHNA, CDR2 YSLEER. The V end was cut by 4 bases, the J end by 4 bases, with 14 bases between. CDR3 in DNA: TGCGCCAGCAGCCCCGGTAGGGGCTTGAATCAGCCCCAGCATTTT. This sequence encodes CASSPGRGLNQPQHF.

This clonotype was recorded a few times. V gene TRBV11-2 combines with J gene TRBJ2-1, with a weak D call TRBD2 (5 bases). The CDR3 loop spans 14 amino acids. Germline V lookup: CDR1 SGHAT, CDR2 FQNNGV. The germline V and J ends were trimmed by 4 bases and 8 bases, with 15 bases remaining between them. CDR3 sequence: CASSSSLLAYEQFF. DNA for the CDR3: TGTGCCAGCAGCTCCTCCCTCCTAGCTTATGAGCAGTTCTTC.

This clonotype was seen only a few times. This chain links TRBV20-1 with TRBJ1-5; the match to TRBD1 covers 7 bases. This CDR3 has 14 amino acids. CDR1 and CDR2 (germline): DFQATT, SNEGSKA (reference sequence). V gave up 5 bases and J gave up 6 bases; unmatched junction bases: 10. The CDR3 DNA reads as TGCAGTGCTTCACAGGGGCGTGGTGGTCAGCCCCAGCATTTT. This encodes CSASQGRGGQPQHF.

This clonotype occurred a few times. CDR3 region: CASSPNRRGWTEAFF. The CDR3 DNA follows: TGCGCCAGCAGCCCGAACCGCCGGGGCTGGACTGAAGCTTTCTTT. V usage is TRBV4-1 and J usage is TRBJ1-1; tentative D call: TRBD1 (5 bases). The V end was cut by 4 bases, the J end by 5 bases, with 17 bases between. The CDR3 is 15 amino acids. The germline V gene encodes CDR1 MGHRA and CDR2 YSYEKL.

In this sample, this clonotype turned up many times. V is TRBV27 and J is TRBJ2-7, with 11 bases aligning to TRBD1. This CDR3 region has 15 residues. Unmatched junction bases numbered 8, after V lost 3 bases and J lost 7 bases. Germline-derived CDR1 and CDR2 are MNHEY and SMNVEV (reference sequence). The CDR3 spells CASSFRGQGAEEQYF. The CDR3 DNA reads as TGTGCCAGCAGTTTCCGAGGACAGGGGGCGGAGGAGCAGTACTTC.

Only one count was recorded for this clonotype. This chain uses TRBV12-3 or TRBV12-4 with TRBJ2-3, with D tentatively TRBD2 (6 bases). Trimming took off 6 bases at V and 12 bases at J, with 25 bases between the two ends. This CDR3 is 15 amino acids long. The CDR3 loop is CASSPRSGVTDAQYF. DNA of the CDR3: TGTGCCAGCAGCCCCCGGTCGGGGGTCACAGATGCCCAGTATTTT.

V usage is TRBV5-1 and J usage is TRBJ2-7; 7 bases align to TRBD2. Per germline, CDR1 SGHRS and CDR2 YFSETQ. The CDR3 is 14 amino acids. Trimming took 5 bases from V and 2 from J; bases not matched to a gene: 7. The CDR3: CASSRREGPYEQYF. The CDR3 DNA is TGCGCCAGCAGTAGGAGGGAGGGCCCCTACGAGCAGTACTTC.

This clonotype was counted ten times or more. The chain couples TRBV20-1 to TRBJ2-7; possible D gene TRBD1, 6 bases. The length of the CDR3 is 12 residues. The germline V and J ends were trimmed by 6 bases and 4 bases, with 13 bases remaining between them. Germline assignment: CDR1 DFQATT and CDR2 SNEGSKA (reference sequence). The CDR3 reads CSAGPQGYEQYF. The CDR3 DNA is TGCAGTGCAGGACCCCAGGGGTACGAGCAGTACTTC.

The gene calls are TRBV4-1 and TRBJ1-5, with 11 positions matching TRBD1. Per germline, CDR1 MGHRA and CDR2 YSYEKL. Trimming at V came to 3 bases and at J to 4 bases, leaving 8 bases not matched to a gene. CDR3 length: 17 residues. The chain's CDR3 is CASSHRPDRGLNQPQHF. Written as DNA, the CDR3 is TGCGCCAGCAGCCATAGACCGGACAGGGGGCTGAATCAGCCCCAGCATTTT.

The CDR3 DNA reads TGCAGCGTCCGAGACGAGGAGCTGTTTTTT. Amino acids: CSVRDEELFF. The gene calls are TRBV29-1 and TRBJ2-2, with D unresolved. Germline-derived CDR1 and CDR2 are SQVTM and ANQGSEA. V lost 6 bases, J lost 10 bases, and 9 bases lay in between. The CDR3 contains 10 residues.

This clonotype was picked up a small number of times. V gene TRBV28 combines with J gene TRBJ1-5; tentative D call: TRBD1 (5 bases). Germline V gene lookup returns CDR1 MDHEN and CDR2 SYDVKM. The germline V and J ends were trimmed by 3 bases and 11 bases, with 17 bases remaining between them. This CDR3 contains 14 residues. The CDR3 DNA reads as TGTGCCAGCAGTTTCCGGGGACCCGCCTTAGCCCAGCATTTT. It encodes CASSFRGPALAQHF.